The T cell receptor beta chain described here comes from a study of blood T cell repertoires in COVID-19. About the research overall: The origin of the acute and convalescent COVID-19 samples was the United States, Italy and Spain. From T cells, B-cell-depleted T cells, or PBMCs came the material, which was cDNA or gDNA.

Original analysis: Estimation of nucleated cell counts relied on the amplification of reference gene primers. The assay was immunoSEQ multiplex PCR, and TCRdb's table has in-frame clones only and misses some. V, J and clone size are those of that table, while D and trimming were read from the DNA. Of approximately 140,000 clones listed, 85% to 90% are singletons. After removal of 4 bases from V and 2 bases from J, the junction contained 6 bases not matched to a gene. Germline assignment: CDR1 SGHRS and CDR2 YFSETQ. CDR3 length equals 15 residues. V usage is TRBV5-1 and J usage is TRBJ2-1, with 7 bases fitting TRBD1. The clonotype comes from a woman aged 55-75 years with acute or convalescent COVID-19. The sequencing input was peripheral blood. The CDR3, as DNA: TGCGCCAGCAGCCTCGACAGGGTCCCCTACAATGAGCAGTTCTTC. Translation gives CASSLDRVPYNEQFF. Combining the CDR3 with reference TRBV5-1 and TRBJ2-1 gives the whole variable domain KAGVTQTPRYLIKTRGQQVTLSCSPISGHRSVSWYQQTPGQGLQFLFEYFSETQRNKGNFPGRFSGRQFSNSRSEMNVSTLELGDSALYLCASSLDRVPYNEQFFGPGTRLTVL.